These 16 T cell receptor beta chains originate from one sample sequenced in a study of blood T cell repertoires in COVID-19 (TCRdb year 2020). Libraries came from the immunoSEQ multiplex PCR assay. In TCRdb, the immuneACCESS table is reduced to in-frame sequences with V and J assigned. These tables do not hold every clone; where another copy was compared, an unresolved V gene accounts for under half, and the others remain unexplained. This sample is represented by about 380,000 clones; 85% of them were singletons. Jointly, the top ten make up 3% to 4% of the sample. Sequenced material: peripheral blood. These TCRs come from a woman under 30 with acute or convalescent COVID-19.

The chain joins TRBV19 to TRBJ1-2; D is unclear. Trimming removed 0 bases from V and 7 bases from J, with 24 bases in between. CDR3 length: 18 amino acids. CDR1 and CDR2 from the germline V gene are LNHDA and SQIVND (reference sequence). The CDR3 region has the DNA TGTGCCAGTAGTATAGACCACGGGTCGACCATTTTGGATGGTGGCTACACCTTC. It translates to CASSIDHGSTILDGGYTF.

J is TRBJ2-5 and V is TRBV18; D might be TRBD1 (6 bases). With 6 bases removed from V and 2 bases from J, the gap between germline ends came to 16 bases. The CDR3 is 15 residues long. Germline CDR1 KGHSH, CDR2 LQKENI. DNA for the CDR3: TGTGCCAGCTCCCCGGGTCAGGGGACGCAAGAGACCCAGTACTTC. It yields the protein CASSPGQGTQETQYF.

The CDR3 reads CASSGSLLDTQYF. CDR3 in DNA: TGCGCCAGCAGTGGTTCCCTTCTTGATACGCAGTATTTT. The V call is TRBV10-1, the J call TRBJ2-3; D unresolved. The germline gives CDR1 WNHNN, CDR2 SYGVQD (reference sequence). The CDR3 contains 13 residues. Trimming shortened V by 4 bases and J by 6 bases, and 11 bases separated the two germline ends.

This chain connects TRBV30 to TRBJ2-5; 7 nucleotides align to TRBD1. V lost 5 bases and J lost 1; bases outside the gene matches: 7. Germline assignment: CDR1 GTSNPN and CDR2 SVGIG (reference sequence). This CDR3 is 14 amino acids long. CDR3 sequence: CAWDRTGSQETQYF. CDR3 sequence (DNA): TGTGCCTGGGACAGGACAGGATCCCAAGAGACCCAGTACTTC.

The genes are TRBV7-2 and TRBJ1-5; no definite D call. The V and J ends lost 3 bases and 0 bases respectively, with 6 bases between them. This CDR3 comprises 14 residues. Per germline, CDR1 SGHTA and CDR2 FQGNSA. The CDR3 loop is CASSFQHSNQPQHF. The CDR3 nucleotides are TGTGCCAGCAGCTTCCAACATAGCAATCAGCCCCAGCATTTT. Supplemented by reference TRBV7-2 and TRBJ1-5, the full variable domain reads GAGVSQSPSNKVTEKGKDVELRCDPISGHTALYWYRQSLGQGLEFLIYFQGNSAPDKSGLPSDRFSAERTGGSVSTLTIQRTQQEDSAVYLCASSFQHSNQPQHFGDGTRLSIL.

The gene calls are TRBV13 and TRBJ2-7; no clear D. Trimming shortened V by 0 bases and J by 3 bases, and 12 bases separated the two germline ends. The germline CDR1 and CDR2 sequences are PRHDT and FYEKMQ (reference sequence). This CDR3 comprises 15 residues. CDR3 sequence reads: CASSLGARSNYEQYF. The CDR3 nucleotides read TGTGCCAGCAGCTTAGGTGCCAGGTCTAACTACGAGCAGTACTTC.

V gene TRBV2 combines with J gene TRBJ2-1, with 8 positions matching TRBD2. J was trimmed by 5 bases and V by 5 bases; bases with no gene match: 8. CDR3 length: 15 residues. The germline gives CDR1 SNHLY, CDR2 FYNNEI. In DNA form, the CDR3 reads TGTGCCAGCAGTTTCAGCCTAGCGGGCCACAATGAGCAGTTCTTC. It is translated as CASSFSLAGHNEQFF.

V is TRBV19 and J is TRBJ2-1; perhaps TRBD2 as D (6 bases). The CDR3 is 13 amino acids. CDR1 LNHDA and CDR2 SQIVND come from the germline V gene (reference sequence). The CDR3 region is CASAGTGSSEQFF. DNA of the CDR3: TGTGCTTCTGCCGGGACTGGCTCTAGTGAGCAGTTCTTC.

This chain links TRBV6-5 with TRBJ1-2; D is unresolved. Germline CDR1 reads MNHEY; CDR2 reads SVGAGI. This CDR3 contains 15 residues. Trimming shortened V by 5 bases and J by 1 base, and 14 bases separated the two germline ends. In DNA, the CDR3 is TGTGCCAGCAGTCCAGTTGAGGGCGATAACTATGGCTACACCTTC. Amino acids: CASSPVEGDNYGYTF.

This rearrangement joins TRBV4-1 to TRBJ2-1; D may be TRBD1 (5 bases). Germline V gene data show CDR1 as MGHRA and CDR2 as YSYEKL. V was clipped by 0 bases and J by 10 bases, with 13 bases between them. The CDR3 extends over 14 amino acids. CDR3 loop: CASSQDRQGREQFF. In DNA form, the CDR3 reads TGCGCCAGCAGCCAAGATCGTCAGGGTCGGGAGCAGTTCTTC.

This CDR3 is CASSIARGSSPGELFF. The CDR3 DNA reads TGTGCCAGTAGTATTGCGCGGGGTTCATCACCCGGGGAGCTGTTTTTT. The chain employs TRBV19 and TRBJ2-2; weak D call: TRBD2 (6 bases). The CDR3 has 16 residues. V lost 3 bases and J 6 bases, leaving 17 bases between the germline ends. Germline CDR1 is LNHDA and CDR2 is SQIVND (reference sequence).

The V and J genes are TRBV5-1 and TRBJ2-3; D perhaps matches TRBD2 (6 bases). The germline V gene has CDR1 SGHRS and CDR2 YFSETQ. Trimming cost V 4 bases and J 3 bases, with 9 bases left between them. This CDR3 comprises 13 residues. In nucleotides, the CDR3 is TGCGCCAGCAGCCCGGAGGGGACAGATACGCAGTATTTT. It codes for CASSPEGTDTQYF.

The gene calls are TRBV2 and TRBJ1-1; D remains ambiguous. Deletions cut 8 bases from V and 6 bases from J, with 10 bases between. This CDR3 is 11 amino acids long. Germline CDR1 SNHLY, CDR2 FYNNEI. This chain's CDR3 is CASPPLSEAFF. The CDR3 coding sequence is TGTGCCAGCCCCCCTCTCTCTGAAGCTTTCTTT.

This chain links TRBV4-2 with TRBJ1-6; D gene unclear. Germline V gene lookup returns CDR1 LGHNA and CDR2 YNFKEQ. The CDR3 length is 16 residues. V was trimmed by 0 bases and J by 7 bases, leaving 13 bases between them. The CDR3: CASSQDYGVRNSPLHF. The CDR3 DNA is TGTGCCAGCAGCCAAGATTACGGGGTTAGAAATTCACCCCTCCACTTT.

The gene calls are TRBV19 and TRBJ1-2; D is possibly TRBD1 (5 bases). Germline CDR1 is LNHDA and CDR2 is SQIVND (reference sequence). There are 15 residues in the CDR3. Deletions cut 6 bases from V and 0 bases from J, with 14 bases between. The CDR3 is CASRTAHTSNYGYTF. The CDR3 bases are TGTGCCAGTAGGACAGCCCATACCTCTAACTATGGCTACACCTTC.

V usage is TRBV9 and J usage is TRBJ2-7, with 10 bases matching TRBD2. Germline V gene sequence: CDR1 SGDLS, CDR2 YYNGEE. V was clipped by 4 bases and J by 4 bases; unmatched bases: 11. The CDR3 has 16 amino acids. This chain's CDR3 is CASSPPVSSGRYEQYF. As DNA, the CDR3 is TGTGCCAGCAGCCCCCCTGTGTCTAGCGGGAGATACGAGCAGTACTTC.